Following are 4 T cell receptor beta chains from one sample sequenced in a study of shared clonotypes between healthy human individuals. Profiled with immunoSEQ multiplex PCR; TCRdb holds only in-frame clones, not every one. This sample has some 580,000 clones; roughly 97% occur once, and the top ten carry about 0.057%. Sequencing was carried out using naive CD4+ T cells sorted from blood. The subset: CD45RA+ positively selected. These receptors all stem from a woman under 40 in good health.

This clone occurred once. The DNA for the CDR3 is TGTGCCAGTAGTATGAAGGTAGGGTTCCAGCCCCAGCATTTT. The encoded protein is CASSMKVGFQPQHF. V gene TRBV19 combines with J gene TRBJ1-5; D is unclear. This CDR3 contains 14 residues. The germline V and J ends were trimmed by 3 bases and 7 bases, with 13 bases remaining between them. Germline loops: CDR1 LNHDA, CDR2 SQIVND (reference sequence).

The chain links TRBV7-3 to TRBJ2-1, with D perhaps TRBD1 (5 bases). Germline assignment: CDR1 SGHTA and CDR2 FQGTGA. The CDR3 is 15 residues long. V dropped 5 bases and J dropped 7 bases, with 18 bases sitting between them. CDR3: CASSPGFQGGNEQFF. CDR3 coding DNA: TGTGCCAGCAGCCCCGGTTTTCAGGGTGGGAATGAGCAGTTCTTC.

The V and J genes are TRBV4-1 and TRBJ2-3; TRBD2 is a possible D gene (5 bases). Trimming took off 4 bases at V and 1 base at J, with 21 bases between the two ends. The CDR3 has 18 amino acids. Germline CDR1 and CDR2: MGHRA and YSYEKL. The CDR3 coding sequence is TGCGCCAGCAGCCCCCCAGAGACGGGAAAGCGGCGCACAGATACGCAGTATTTT. Encoded protein: CASSPPETGKRRTDTQYF.

The count of this clone is one. The V call is TRBV10-3, the J call TRBJ2-2, with TRBD2 matching 12 bases. The germline gives CDR1 ENHRY, CDR2 SYGVKD. With V trimmed by 3 bases and J by 4 bases, 12 bases remained unmatched. CDR3 size: 19 residues. The CDR3: CAISDPGTSGFPATGELFF. CDR3 bases: TGTGCCATCAGTGATCCCGGGACTAGCGGGTTCCCAGCCACCGGGGAGCTGTTTTTT.